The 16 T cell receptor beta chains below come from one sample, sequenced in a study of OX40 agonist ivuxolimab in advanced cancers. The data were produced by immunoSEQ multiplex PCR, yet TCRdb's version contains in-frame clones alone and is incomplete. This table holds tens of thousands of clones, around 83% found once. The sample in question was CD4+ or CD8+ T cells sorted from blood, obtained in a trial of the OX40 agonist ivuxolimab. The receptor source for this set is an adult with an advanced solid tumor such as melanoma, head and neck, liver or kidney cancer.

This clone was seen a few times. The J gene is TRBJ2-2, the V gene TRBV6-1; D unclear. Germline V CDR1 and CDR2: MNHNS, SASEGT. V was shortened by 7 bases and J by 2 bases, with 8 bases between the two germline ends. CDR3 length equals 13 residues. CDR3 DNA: TGTGCCAGCAAAGCCATCAACACCGGGGAGCTGTTTTTT. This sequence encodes CASKAINTGELFF.

The CDR3 nucleotides are TGTGCCAGCAGCCGGACTGGTTGGGAGACCCAGTACTTC. This encodes CASSRTGWETQYF. The V call is TRBV6-6, the J call TRBJ2-5, with D perhaps TRBD2 (5 bases). CDR3 size: 13 residues. Trimming left V 6 bases short and J 5 bases short, with 13 bases between. CDR1 and CDR2 (germline): MNHNY, SVGAGI (reference sequence).

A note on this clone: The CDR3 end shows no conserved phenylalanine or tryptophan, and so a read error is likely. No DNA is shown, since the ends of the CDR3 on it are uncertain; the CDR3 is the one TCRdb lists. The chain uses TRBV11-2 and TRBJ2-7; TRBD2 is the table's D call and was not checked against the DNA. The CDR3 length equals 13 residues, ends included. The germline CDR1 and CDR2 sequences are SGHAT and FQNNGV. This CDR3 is CASSLDWEGPTLA.

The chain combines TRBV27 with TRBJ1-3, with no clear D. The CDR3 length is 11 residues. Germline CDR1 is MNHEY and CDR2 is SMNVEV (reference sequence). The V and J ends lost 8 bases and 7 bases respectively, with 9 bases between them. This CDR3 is CASLVVNTIYF. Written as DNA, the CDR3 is TGTGCCAGCTTAGTCGTGAACACCATATATTTT.

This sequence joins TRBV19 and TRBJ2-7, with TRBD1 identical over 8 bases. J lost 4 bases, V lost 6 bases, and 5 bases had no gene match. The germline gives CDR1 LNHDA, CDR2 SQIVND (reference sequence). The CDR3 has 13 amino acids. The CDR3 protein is CASSRDRWYEQYF. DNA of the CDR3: TGTGCCAGTAGCCGGGACAGGTGGTACGAGCAGTACTTC.

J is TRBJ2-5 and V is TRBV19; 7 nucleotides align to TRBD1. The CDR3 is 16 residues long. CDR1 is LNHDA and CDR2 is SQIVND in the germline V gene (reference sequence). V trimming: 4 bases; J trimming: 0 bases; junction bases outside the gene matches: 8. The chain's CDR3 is CASSTGRGSYQETQYF. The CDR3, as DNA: TGTGCCAGTAGTACCGGCAGGGGGTCGTACCAAGAGACCCAGTACTTC. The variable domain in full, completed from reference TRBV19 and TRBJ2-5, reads DGGITQSPKYLFRKEGQNVTLSCEQNLNHDAMYWYRQDPGQGLRLIYYSQIVNDFQKGDIAEGYSVSREKKESFPLTVTSAQKNPTAFYLCASSTGRGSYQETQYFGPGTRLLVL.

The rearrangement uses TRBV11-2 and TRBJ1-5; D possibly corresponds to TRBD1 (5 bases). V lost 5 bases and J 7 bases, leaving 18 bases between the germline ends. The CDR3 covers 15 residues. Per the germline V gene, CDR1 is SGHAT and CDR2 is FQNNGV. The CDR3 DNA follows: TGTGCCAGCAGCCCACACGGCGGGGGGGGGCAGCCCCAGCATTTT. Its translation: CASSPHGGGGQPQHF.

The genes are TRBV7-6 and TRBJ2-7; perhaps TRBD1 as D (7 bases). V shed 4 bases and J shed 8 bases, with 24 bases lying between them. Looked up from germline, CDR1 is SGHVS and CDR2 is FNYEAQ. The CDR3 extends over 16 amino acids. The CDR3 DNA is TGTGCCAGCAGCTCGGAGACAGGGAGGAGAGATACGAAGCAGTACTTC. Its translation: CASSSETGRRDTKQYF.

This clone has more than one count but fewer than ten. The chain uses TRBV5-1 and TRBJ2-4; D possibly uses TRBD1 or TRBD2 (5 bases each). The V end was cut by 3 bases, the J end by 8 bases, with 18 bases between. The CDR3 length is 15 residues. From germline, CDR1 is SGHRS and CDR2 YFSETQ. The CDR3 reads CASSSTGRRVDIQYF. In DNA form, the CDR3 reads TGCGCCAGCAGCTCTACGGGACGGCGAGTCGACATTCAGTACTTC.

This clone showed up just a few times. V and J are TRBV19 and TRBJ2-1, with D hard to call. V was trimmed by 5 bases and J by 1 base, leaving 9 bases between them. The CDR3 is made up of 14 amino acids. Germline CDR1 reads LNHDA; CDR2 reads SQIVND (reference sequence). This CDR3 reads CASSLTFSYNEQFF. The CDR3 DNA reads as TGTGCCAGTAGTTTGACATTTTCCTACAATGAGCAGTTCTTC.

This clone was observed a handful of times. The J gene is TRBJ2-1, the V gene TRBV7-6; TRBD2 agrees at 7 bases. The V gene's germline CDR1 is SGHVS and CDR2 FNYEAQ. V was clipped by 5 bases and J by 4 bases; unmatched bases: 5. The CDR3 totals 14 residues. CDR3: CASSPGLGYNEQFF. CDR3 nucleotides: TGTGCCAGCAGCCCAGGACTAGGGTACAATGAGCAGTTCTTC.

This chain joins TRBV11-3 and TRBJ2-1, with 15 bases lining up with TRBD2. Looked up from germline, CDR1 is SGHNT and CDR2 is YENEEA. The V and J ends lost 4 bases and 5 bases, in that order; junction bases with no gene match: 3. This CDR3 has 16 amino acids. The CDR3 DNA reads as TGTGCCAGCAGCTCTAGGACTAGCGGGAGGGACAATGAGCAGTTCTTC. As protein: CASSSRTSGRDNEQFF. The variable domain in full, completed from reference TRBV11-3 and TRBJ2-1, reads EAGVVQSPRYKIIEKKQPVAFWCNPISGHNTLYWYLQNLGQGPELLIRYENEEAVDDSQLPKDRFSAERLKGVDSTLKIQPAELGDSAVYLCASSSRTSGRDNEQFFGPGTRLTVL.

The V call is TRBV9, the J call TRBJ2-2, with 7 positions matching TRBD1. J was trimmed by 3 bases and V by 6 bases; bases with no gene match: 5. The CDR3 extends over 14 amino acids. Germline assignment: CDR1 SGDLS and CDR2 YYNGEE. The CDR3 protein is CASTRTGDTGELFF. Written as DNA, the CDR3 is TGTGCCAGCACCCGGACAGGCGACACCGGGGAGCTGTTTTTT. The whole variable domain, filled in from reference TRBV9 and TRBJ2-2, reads DSGVTQTPKHLITATGQRVTLRCSPRSGDLSVYWYQQSLDQGLQFLIQYYNGEERAKGNILERFSAQQFPDLHSELNLSSLELGDSALYFCASTRTGDTGELFFGEGSRLTVL.

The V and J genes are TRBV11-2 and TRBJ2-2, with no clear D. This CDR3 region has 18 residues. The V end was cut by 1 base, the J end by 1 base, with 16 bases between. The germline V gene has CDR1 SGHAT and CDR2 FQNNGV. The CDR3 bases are TGTGCCAGCAGCTTAGGATTGGCAGCTTACTTGAACACCGGGGAGCTGTTTTTT. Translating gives CASSLGLAAYLNTGELFF.

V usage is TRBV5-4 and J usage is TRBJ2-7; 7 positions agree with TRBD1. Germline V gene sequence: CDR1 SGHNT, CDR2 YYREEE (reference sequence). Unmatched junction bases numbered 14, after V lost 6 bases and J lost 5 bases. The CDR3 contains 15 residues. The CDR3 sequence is CASTSQDRLRNEQYF. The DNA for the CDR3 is TGTGCCAGCACCTCTCAGGACAGGCTGAGGAACGAGCAGTACTTC.

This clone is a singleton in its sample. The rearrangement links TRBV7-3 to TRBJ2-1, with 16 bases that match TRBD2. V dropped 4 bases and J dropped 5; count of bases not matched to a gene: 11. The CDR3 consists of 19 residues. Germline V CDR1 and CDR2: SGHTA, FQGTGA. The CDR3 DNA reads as TGTGCCAGCAGCTCCGGGACTAGCGGGAGGGCTACCCCCAACAATGAGCAGTTCTTC. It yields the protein CASSSGTSGRATPNNEQFF.